The text below deals with one TCR beta chain. Its antigen is unknown. The data belong to a study of CD8 T cells in Susac syndrome. An amount of RNA that ranged from roughly 0.5 to 1 ug was reverse transcribed with random hexamers. TCR beta CDR3 was amplified by immunoSEQ covering 54 Vbeta and 13 Jbeta. From the immunoSEQ multiplex PCR reads, TCRdb called clonotypes with MiXCR, one entry per CDR3 protein. The sample contains approximately 120,000 distinct CDR3 sequences, approximately 93% of which appear only once. Study-wide results and caveats: In its TCR sequencing and HLA analysis, the study acknowledged that the number of individuals was relatively small.

Each multiple sclerosis control was a treatment-naive patient with relapsing-remitting disease that was either stable or active. TEMRA cells were FACS-enriched and CD8+ and CD4+ T cells negatively isolated. Trimming removed 5 bases at V and 3 bases at J, with 8 bases between. Germline V gene data show CDR1 as MNHEY and CDR2 as SMNVEV (reference sequence). This CDR3 has 13 residues. The J gene is TRBJ1-5, the V gene TRBV27; D is unresolved. Sequenced material: CD8+ T cells from PBMCs. The TCR comes from a human donor with multiple sclerosis. This CDR3 reads CASSLMYNQPQHF. The CDR3 nucleotides read TGTGCCAGCAGTCTCATGTACAATCAGCCCCAGCATTTT.